The sequence of this T cell receptor (beta chain) was determined in a study of cytomegalovirus exposure and HLA in healthy donors. Study findings and constraints: Associated with HLA alleles at 0.05 false discovery rate in a later analysis were some 18,000 TCR beta sequences.

The study ran its PCR with 60 Vbeta and 13 Jbeta primers. Assay used: immunoSEQ multiplex PCR; TCRdb lists only in-frame clones, some missing. The sample comprises about 200,000 clones, approximately 80% of which are singletons, and roughly 16% rests with the top ten. A remark on this clone: No antigen is known for it.

The source is a middle-aged man in good health and CMV-seronegative. Input material: PBMCs.

The CDR3 loop is CASALLAATDTQYF. The CDR3 nucleotides are TGTGCCAGCGCACTTCTAGCGGCCACAGATACGCAGTATTTT. J is TRBJ2-3 and V is TRBV5-6; TRBD2 matches at 7 bases. Germline V lookup: CDR1 SGHDT, CDR2 YYEEEE. The ends lost 7 bases at V and 2 bases at J; junction bases unmatched: 7. The CDR3 runs to 14 residues. Using reference TRBV5-6 and TRBJ2-3 for the parts outside the CDR3, the full variable domain is DAGVTQSPTHLIKTRGQQVTLRCSPKSGHDTVSWYQQALGQGPQFIFQYYEEEERQRGNFPDRFSGHQFPNYSSELNVNALLLGDSALYLCASALLAATDTQYFGPGTRLTVL.